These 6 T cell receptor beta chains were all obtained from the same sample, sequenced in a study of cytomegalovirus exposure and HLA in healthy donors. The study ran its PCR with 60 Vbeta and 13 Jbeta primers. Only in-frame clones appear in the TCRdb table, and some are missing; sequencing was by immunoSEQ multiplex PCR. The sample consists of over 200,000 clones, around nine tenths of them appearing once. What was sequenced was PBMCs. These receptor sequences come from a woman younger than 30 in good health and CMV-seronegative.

The CDR3 nucleotides read TGTGCCAGCAGCGTAGCAGGGGCCGCCAACACTGAAGCTTTCTTT. Its translation: CASSVAGAANTEAFF. The rearrangement uses TRBV9 and TRBJ1-1; D is perhaps TRBD1 (6 bases). The germline gives CDR1 SGDLS, CDR2 YYNGEE. The CDR3 is made up of 15 amino acids. V was cut by 0 bases and J by 2 bases, with 11 bases left in between.

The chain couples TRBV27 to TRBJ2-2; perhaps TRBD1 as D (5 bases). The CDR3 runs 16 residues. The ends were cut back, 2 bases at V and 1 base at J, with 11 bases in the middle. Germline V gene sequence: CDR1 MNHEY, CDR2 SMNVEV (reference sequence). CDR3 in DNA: TGTGCCAGCAGTTTACCTGGACAAATGAACACCGGGGAGCTGTTTTTT. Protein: CASSLPGQMNTGELFF.

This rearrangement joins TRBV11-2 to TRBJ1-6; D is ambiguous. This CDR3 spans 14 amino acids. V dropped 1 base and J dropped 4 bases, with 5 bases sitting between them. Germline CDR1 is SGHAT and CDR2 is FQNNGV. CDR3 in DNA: TGTGCCAGCAGCTTAGCACGGTATAATTCACCCCTCCACTTT. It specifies CASSLARYNSPLHF.

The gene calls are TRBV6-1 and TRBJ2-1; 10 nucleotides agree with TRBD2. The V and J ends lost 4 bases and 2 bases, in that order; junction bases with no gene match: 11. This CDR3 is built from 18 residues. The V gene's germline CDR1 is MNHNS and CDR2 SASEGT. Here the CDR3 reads CASSALRAAGGPYNEQFF. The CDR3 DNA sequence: TGTGCCAGCAGTGCCCTCCGGGCAGCGGGGGGGCCCTACAATGAGCAGTTCTTC.

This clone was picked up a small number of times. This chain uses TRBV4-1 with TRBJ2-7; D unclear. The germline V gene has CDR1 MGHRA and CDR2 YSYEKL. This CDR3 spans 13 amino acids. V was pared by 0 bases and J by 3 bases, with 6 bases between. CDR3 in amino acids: CASSQDLSYEQYF. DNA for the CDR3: TGCGCCAGCAGCCAAGATCTTAGCTACGAGCAGTACTTC.

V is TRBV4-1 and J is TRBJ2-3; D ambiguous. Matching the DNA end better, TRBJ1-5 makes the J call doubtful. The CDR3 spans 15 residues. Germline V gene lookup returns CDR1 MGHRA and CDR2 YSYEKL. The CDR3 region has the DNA TGCGCCAGCAGCCAAGGCGGGATCGGAAGAGATACGCAGCATTTT. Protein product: CASSQGGIGRDTQHF.